This T cell receptor (beta chain) was captured by sequencing in a study of cytomegalovirus exposure and HLA in healthy donors. Study-wide results and limits: In an earlier analysis, most TCR beta V segments were productive about 87% or about 30% of the time. The authors later found HLA-associated TCR beta chains more clonally expanded than equally common others.

This clone has a single count. What it binds is not known. V lost 6 bases and J lost 3; bases outside the gene matches: 8. Germline V gives CDR1 LNHDA, CDR2 SQIVND (reference sequence). CDR3 length: 16 residues. The primer mix had 60 Vbeta and 13 Jbeta primers. Data came from immunoSEQ multiplex PCR; TCRdb stores just in-frame clones and leaves some out. Of approximately 140,000 clones in the sample, approximately 72% were seen once. The sample taken for sequencing was PBMCs. The rearrangement joins TRBV19 to TRBJ2-2; the match to TRBD1 covers 9 bases. This clonotype originated in a human donor in good health. The CDR3 nucleotides are TGTGCCAGTAGGAGGACAGGGGCGAGGGACACCGGGGAGCTGTTTTTT. This gives the protein CASRRTGARDTGELFF.